The rows below give T cell receptor beta chains drawn from one sample of a study of TIL therapy for anti-PD-1-resistant metastatic lung cancer. Clones were read by immunoSEQ multiplex PCR, and TCRdb kept only the in-frame ones, dropping some. This table has about 26,000 clones, over 55% appearing once. Sequenced material: tumor tissue, taken at baseline. The receptor set was obtained from a woman aged 25 to 80 with non-small cell lung cancer. Both conserved end residues are part of each CDR3. D genes are given only for firm matches. For some rows the clone size is stated as once, few or many, or as a class when expanded; others skip it.

clone size	V gene	D gene	J gene	CDR3 DNA	CDR3 protein
few	TRBV2	-	TRBJ1-1	TGTGCCAGCAGCGTAGGTGGGGCTGAAGCTTTCTTT	CASSVGGAEAFF
-	TRBV7-2	-	TRBJ1-5	TGTGCCAGCAGCTTATATGGTGAGGGACAGCCCCAGCATTTT	CASSLYGEGQPQHF
-	TRBV21-1	-	TRBJ1-1	TGTGCCAGCCCACTAATTCCTGAAGCTTTCTTT	CASPLIPEAFF
-	TRBV7-9	TRBD2	TRBJ2-7	TGTGCCGTCCTAGCGGGGGACGGCGCCTCCTACGAGCAGTACTTC	CAVLAGDGASYEQYF
-	TRBV6-6	-	TRBJ2-7	TGTGCCATCAGGCCGACAGCGACCTTGTCGAGGGAGCAGTACTTC	CAIRPTATLSREQYF
-	TRBV20-1	-	TRBJ1-1	TGCAGTGCTAGAGACAGGACTGAAGCTTTCTTT	CSARDRTEAFF
-	TRBV5-4	-	TRBJ2-1	TGTGCCAGCAGCCCAGACTCGAGCTCCTACAATGAGCAGTTCTTC	CASSPDSSSYNEQFF
few	TRBV29-1	-	TRBJ1-5	TGCAGCGTTCAGGTGAGCAATCAGCCCCAGCATTTT	CSVQVSNQPQHF
few	TRBV6-5	-	TRBJ1-5	TGTGCCAGCAGCAACGGGGGCTACCAGCAGCCCCAGCATTTT	CASSNGGYQQPQHF
-	TRBV6-1	-	TRBJ1-3	TGTGCCATCCCATACGGGGAACCCATATATTTT	CAIPYGEPIYF
few	TRBV18	TRBD2	TRBJ2-1	TGTGCCAGCTCACCATTTAGCGGGGGCCCCGGAGATGAGCAGTTCTTC	CASSPFSGGPGDEQFF
-	TRBV2	-	TRBJ2-5	TGTGCCAGCAGGGCCCATAGCGTCCAAGAGACCCAGTACTTC	CASRAHSVQETQYF
once	TRBV14	-	TRBJ2-7	TGTGCCAGCAGCCGGGACTTCTACGAGCAGTACTTC	CASSRDFYEQYF
-	TRBV29-1	-	TRBJ2-7	TGCAGCGTTAGTTTTATGGGAACCGAGCAGTACTTC	CSVSFMGTEQYF
-	TRBV19	TRBD2	TRBJ2-5	TGTGCCAGTGCGACTAGCGGGAGGAGCGAGCAGACCCAGTACTTC	CASATSGRSEQTQYF
-	TRBV19	-	TRBJ2-1	TGTGCCAGTAGTACCACCCTGGACAGCCTGGGTGAATTCTTC	CASSTTLDSLGEFF
-	TRBV19	-	TRBJ1-5	TGTGCCAGTACGAATGGCAATCAGCCCCAGCATTTT	CASTNGNQPQHF
-	TRBV11-2	TRBD2	TRBJ2-3	TGTGCCAGCAGCTTAGATGGGGCGGGAGTTCTAGATACGCAGTATTTT	CASSLDGAGVLDTQYF
-	TRBV11-2	TRBD2	TRBJ2-3	TGTGCCAGCAGCTTAGCGGGAGGACCCACAGATACGCAGTATTTT	CASSLAGGPTDTQYF
-	TRBV29-1	TRBD1	TRBJ2-7	TGCAGCGTTTCACAGGGGTCCAGGTACGAGCAGTACTTC	CSVSQGSRYEQYF
-	TRBV7-9	TRBD1	TRBJ2-2	TGTGCCAGCAGCTTTTCGAAGGGGGCAGCAGGGGAGCTGTTTTTT	CASSFSKGAAGELFF
-	TRBV19	-	TRBJ1-2	TGTGCCAGTAGACCCGAGGGAGGAAGGGACTATGGCTACACCTTC	CASRPEGGRDYGYTF
-	TRBV5-1	-	TRBJ1-2	TGCGCCAGCAGCTTGGACGGGGGATCGAACTATGGCTACACCTTC	CASSLDGGSNYGYTF
-	TRBV7-2	-	TRBJ2-7	TGTGCCAGCAGCTTAGCTGGGGGGCAGAGGAACGAGCAGTACTTC	CASSLAGGQRNEQYF
-	TRBV12-5	-	TRBJ2-7	TGTGCTAGTGGCCCGAGGGGCGGCCACGAGCAGTACTTC	CASGPRGGHEQYF
-	TRBV5-1	-	TRBJ2-7	TGCGCCAGCAGCTTGGATGGGCGGTCCTACGAGCAGTACTTC	CASSLDGRSYEQYF
-	TRBV5-1	TRBD2	TRBJ2-5	TGCGCCAGCAGCTTGGGATGGGCTAGCGGAGAAGAGACCCAGTACTTC	CASSLGWASGEETQYF
few	TRBV11-2	-	TRBJ1-1	TGTGCCAGCAGCTTAGATGCGCTGGCTGAAGCTTTCTTT	CASSLDALAEAFF
many	TRBV30	-	TRBJ2-3	TGTGCCTCTTCCCAGGTCGCAGGCACAGATACGCAGTATTTT	CASSQVAGTDTQYF
-	TRBV19	TRBD2	TRBJ2-3	TGTGCCAGTAGTAAGCCCCCCGGACTAGCTGGAGATACGCAGTATTTT	CASSKPPGLAGDTQYF
-	TRBV30	-	TRBJ1-1	TGTGCCTGGAGTGGACAGCTTAGCCCTGAAGCTTTCTTT	CAWSGQLSPEAFF
-	TRBV5-1	-	TRBJ2-6	TGCGCCAGCAGTGTTGGGGCTGGGGCCAACGTCCTGACTTTC	CASSVGAGANVLTF
-	TRBV10-2	TRBD2	TRBJ2-3	TGCGCCAGCAAAAGGACTAGCGACACAGATACGCAGTATTTT	CASKRTSDTDTQYF